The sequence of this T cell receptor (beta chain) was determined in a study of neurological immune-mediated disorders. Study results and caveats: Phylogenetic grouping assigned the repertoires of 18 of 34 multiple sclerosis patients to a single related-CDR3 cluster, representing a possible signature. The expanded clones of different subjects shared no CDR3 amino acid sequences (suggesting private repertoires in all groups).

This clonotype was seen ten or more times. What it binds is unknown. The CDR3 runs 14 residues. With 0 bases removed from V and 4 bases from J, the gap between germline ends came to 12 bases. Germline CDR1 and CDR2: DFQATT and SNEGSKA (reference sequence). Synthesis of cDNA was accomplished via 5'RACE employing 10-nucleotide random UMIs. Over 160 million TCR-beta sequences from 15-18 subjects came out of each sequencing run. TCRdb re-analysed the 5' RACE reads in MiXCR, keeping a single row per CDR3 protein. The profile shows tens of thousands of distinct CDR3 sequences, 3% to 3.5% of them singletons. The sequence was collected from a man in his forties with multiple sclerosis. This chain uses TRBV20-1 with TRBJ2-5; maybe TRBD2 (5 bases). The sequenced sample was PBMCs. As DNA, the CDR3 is TGCAGTGCTAGAGATCAGAGGGTCATAGAGACCCAGTACTTC. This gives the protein CSARDQRVIETQYF.